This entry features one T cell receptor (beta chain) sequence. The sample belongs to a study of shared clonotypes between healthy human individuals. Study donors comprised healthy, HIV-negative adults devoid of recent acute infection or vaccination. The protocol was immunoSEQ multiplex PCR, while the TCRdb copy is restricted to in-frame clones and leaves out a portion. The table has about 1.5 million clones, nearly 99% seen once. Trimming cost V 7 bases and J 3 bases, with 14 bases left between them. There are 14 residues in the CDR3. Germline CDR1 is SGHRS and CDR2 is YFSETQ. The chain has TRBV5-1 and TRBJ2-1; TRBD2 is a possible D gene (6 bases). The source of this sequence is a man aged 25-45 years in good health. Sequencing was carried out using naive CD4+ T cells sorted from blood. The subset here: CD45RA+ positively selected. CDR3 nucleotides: TGCGCCAGCTCCCCGGGACTCAACTACAATGAGCAGTTCTTC. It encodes CASSPGLNYNEQFF.